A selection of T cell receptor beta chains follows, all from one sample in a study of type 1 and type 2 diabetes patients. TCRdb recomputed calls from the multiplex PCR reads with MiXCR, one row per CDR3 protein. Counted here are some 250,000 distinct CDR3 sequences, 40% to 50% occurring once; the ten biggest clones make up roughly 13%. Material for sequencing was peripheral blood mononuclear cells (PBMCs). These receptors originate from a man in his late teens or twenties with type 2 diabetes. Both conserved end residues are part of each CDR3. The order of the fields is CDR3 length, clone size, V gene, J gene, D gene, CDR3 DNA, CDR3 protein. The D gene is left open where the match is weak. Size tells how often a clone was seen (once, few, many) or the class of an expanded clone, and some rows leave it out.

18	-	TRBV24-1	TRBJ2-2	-	TGTGCCACCAGTGACTCGCAGGGTACCATTCCGGACACCGGGGAGCTGTTTTTT	CATSDSQGTIPDTGELFF
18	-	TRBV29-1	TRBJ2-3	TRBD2	TGCAGCGTTGAGGGACTAGCGGGGGGCAGACATAGCACAGATACGCAGTATTTT	CSVEGLAGGRHSTDTQYF
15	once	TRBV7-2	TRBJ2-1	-	TGTGCCAGCAGCCCTGACGGGGCTATTTACAATGAGCAGTTCTTC	CASSPDGAIYNEQFF
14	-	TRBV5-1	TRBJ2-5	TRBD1	TGCGCCAGCAGCCGGGGACAGGGGGACGGGACCCAGTACTTC	CASSRGQGDGTQYF
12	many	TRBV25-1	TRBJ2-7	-	TGTGTCGCGGAAGGAAACAGTTACGAGCAGTACTTC	CVAEGNSYEQYF
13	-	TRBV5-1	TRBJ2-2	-	TGCGCCAGCAGCCCCAGGGGGGACGGGGAGCTGTTTTTT	CASSPRGDGELFF
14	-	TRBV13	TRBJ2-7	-	TGTGCCAGCAGCGTAGCCGTGGCCCCCTACGAGCAGTACTTC	CASSVAVAPYEQYF
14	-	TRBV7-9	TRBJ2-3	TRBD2	TGTGCCAGCAGCTTAGTGGCGGGGGAGGGTACGCAGTATTTT	CASSLVAGEGTQYF
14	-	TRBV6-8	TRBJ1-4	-	TGTGCCATCAGAGGAAGGGGCCGCGACGAAAAACTGTTTTTT	CAIRGRGRDEKLFF
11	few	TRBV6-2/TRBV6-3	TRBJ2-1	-	TGTGCCAGCAGTTACAGCTATGAGCAGTTCTTC	CASSYSYEQFF
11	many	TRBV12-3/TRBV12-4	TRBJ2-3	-	TGTGCCAGCAGTTTACTGGATACGCAGTATTTT	CASSLLDTQYF
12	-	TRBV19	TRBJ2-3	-	TGTGCCAGTAGTAGACAACAGAATACGCAGTATTTT	CASSRQQNTQYF
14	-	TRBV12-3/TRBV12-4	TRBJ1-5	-	TGTGCCAGCAGTTACCCCTGGGAGAATCAGCCCCAGCATTTT	CASSYPWENQPQHF
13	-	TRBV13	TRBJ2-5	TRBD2	TGTGCCAGCAGTCTAGCGGGGAGAAAGACCCAGTACTTC	CASSLAGRKTQYF
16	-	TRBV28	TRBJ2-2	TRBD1	TGTGCCAGCAGCAACCCGGGACAGGGGGCCCCCGGGGAGCTGTTTTTT	CASSNPGQGAPGELFF
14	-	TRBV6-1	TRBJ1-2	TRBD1	TGTGCCAGCAGGGACAGGGGGACTTTAGGAGGCTACACCTTC	CASRDRGTLGGYTF
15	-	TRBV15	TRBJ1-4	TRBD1	TGTGCCACCAGCAGGGCCGGGACAGGGGGAGAAAAACTGTTTTTT	CATSRAGTGGEKLFF
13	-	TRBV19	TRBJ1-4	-	TGTGCCAGTTACGAAGGGGGAGAGGAAAAACTGTTTTTT	CASYEGGEEKLFF
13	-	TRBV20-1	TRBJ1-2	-	TGCAGTGCTAGAGATACGACAGTCTATGGCTACACCTTC	CSARDTTVYGYTF
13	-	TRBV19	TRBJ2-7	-	TGTGCCAGTATGGGGAGAAGCTCCTACGAGCAGTACTTC	CASMGRSSYEQYF
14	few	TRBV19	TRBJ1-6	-	TGTGCCAGTAGTATAGAGGGGGAGAATTCACCCCTCCACTTT	CASSIEGENSPLHF
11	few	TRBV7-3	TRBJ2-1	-	TGTGCCAGCAGCCAAGCCAATGAGCAGTTCTTC	CASSQANEQFF
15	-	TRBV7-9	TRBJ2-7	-	TGTGCCAGCAGCTACTCAGGGAGAGGAGACGACGAGCAGTACTTC	CASSYSGRGDDEQYF
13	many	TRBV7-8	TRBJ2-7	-	TGTGCCAGCAGTCTAGTGGGTGGGGACGAGCAGTACTTC	CASSLVGGDEQYF
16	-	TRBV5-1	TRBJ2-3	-	TGCGCCAGCAGACTCGCCCTCATGCCTAGCACAGATACGCAGTATTTT	CASRLALMPSTDTQYF
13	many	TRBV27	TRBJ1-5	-	TGTGCCAGCAGTTCCAGCCAAGGGCAGCCCCAGCATTTT	CASSSSQGQPQHF